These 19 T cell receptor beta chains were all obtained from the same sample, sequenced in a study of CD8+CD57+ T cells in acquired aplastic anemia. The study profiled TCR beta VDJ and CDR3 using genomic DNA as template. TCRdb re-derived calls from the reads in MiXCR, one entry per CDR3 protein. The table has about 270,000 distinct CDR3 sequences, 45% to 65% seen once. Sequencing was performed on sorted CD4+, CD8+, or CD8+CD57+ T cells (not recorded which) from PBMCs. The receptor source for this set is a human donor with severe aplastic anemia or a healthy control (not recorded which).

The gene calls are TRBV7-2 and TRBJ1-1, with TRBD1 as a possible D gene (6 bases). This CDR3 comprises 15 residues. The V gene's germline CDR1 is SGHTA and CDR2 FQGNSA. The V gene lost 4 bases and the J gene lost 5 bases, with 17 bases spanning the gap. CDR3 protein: CASSWDKGVYTEAFF. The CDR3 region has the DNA TGTGCCAGCAGCTGGGACAAGGGGGTATATACTGAAGCTTTCTTT.

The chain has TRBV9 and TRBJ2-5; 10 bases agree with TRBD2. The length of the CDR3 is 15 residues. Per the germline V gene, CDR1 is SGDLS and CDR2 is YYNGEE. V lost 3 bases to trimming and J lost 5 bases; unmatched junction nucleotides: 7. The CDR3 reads CASSALGTSAETQYF. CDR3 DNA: TGTGCCAGCAGCGCCCTCGGGACTAGCGCCGAGACCCAGTACTTC.

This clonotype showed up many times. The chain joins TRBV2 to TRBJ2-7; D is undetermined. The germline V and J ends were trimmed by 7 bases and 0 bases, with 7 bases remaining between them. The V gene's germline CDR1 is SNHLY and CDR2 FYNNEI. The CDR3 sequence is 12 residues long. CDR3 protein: CASTGSSYEQYF. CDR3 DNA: TGTGCCAGCACGGGTAGCTCCTACGAGCAGTACTTC.

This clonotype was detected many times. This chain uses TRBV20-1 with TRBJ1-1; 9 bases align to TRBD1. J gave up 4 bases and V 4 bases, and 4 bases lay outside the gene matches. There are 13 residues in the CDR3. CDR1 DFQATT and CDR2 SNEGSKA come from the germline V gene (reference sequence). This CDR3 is CSATRDRVTEAFF. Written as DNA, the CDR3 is TGCAGTGCTACCCGGGACAGGGTCACTGAAGCTTTCTTT.

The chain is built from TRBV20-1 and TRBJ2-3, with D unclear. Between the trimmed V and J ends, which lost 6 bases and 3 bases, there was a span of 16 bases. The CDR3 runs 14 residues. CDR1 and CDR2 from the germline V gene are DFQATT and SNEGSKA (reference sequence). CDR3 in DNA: TGCAGTGCCACAACGGTCCCAGCTACAGATACGCAGTATTTT. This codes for CSATTVPATDTQYF.

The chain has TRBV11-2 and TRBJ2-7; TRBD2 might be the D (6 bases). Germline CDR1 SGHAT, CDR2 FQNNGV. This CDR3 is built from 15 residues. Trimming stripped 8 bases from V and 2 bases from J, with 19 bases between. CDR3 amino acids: CASRVEGTSTYEQYF. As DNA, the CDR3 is TGTGCCAGCCGCGTGGAGGGGACTTCCACCTACGAGCAGTACTTC.

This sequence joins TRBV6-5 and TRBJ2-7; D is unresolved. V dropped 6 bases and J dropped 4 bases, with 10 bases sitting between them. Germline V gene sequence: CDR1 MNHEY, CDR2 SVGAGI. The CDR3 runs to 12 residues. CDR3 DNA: TGTGCCAGCAGGAAAAACGCTTACGAGCAGTACTTC. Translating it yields CASRKNAYEQYF.

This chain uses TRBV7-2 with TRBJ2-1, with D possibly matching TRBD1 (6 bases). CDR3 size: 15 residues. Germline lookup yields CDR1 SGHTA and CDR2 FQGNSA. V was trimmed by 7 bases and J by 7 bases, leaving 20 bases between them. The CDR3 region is CASTQGRSKKNEQFF. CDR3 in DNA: TGTGCCAGCACCCAGGGGCGTAGCAAGAAGAATGAGCAGTTCTTC.

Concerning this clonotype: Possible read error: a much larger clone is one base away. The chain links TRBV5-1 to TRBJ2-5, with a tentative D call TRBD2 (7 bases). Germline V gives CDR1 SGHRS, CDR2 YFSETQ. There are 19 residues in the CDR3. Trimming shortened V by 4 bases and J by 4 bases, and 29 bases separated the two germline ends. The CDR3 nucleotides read TGCGCCAGCAGCAATTACCCGCGGGGGATAGGGGGGAGTGGAGAGACCCAGTACTTC. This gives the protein CASSNYPRGIGGSGETQYF.

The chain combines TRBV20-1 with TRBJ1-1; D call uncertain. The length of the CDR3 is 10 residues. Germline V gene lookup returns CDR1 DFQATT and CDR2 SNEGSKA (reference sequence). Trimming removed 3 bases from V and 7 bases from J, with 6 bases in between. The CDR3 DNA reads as TGCAGTGCTAGGCCCGGTGAAGCTTTCTTT. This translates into CSARPGEAFF.

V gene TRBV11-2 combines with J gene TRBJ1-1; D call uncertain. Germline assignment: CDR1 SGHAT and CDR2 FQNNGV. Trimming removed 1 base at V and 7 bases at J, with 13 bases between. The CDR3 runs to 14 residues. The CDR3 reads CASSLVTVTVEAFF. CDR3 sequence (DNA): TGTGCCAGCAGCTTAGTTACCGTTACAGTTGAAGCTTTCTTT.

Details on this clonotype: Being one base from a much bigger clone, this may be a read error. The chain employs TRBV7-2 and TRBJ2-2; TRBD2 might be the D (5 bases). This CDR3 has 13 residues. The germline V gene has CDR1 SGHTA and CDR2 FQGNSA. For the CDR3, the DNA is TGTGCCAGCAGCCAAGAACTCCCCGGGGAGCTGCTTTTT. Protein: CASSQELPGELLF.

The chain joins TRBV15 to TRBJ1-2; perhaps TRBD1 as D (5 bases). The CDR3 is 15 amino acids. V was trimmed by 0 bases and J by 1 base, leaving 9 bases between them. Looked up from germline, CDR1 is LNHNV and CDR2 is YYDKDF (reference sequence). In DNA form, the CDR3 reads TGTGCCACCAGCAGAGAGGGGGGTAGTAACTATGGCTACACCTTC. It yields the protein CATSREGGSNYGYTF.

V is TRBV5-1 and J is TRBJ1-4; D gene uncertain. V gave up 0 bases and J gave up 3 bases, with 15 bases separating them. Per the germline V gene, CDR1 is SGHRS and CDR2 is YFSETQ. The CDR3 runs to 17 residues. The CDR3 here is CASSLAAGLVANEKLFF. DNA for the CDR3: TGCGCCAGCAGCTTGGCCGCGGGTCTAGTAGCTAATGAAAAACTGTTTTTT.

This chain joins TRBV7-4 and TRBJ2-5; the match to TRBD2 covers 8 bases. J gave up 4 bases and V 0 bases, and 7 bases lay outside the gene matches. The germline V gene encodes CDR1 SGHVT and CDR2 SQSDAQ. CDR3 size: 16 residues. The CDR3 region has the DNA TGTGCCAGCAGCTTAGCCACAGCGGGGGAAGGAGAGACCCAGTACTTC. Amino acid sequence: CASSLATAGEGETQYF.

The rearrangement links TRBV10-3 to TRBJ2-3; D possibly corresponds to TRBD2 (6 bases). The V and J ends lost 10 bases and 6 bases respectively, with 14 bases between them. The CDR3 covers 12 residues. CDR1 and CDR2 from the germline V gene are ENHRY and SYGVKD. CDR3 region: CATEGQGDTQYF. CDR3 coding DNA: TGTGCCACGGAGGGGCAAGGGGATACGCAGTATTTT.

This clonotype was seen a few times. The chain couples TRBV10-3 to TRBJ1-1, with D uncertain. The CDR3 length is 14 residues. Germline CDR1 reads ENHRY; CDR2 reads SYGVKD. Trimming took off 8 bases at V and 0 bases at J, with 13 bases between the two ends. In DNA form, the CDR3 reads TGTGCCATCGGCAATGGAGGGATGAACACTGAAGCTTTCTTT. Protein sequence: CAIGNGGMNTEAFF.

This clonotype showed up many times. CDR3 sequence: CASSRPNNQPQHF. CDR3 DNA: TGTGCCAGCAGCCGCCCGAATAATCAGCCCCAGCATTTT. The chain is built from TRBV7-8 and TRBJ1-5; D gene ambiguous. Germline V lookup: CDR1 SGHVS, CDR2 FQNEAQ. The CDR3 is made up of 13 amino acids. Between the trimmed V and J ends, which lost 5 bases and 4 bases, there was a span of 9 bases.

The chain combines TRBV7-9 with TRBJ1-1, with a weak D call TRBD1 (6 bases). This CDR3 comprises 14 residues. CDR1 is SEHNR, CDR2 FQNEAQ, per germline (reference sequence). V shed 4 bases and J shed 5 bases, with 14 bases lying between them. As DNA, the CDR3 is TGTGCCAGCAGCTACCGGGACATAAGTACTGAAGCTTTCTTT. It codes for CASSYRDISTEAFF.